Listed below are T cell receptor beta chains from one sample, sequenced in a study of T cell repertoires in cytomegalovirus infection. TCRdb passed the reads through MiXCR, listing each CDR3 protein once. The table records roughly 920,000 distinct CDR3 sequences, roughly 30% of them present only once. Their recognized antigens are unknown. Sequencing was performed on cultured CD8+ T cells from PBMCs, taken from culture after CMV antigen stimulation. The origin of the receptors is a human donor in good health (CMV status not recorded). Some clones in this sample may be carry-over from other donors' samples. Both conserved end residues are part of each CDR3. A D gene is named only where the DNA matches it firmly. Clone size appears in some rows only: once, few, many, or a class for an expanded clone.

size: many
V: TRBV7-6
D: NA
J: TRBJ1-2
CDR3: CASSLAGNGYTF
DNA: TGTGCCAGCAGCTTAGCAGGGAATGGCTACACCTTC

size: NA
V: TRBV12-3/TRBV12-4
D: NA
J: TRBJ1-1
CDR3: CASSRGAWTEAFF
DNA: TGTGCCAGCAGTAGGGGGGCTTGGACTGAAGCTTTCTTT

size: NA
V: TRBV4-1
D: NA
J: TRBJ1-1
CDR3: CASSPKPGKGTEAFF
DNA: TGCGCCAGCAGCCCTAAACCAGGGAAGGGTACTGAAGCTTTCTTT

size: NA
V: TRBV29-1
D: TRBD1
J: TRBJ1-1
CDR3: CSVGTGVVAFF
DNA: TGCAGCGTTGGTACAGGGGTAGTGGCTTTCTTT

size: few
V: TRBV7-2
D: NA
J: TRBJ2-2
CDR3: CASRPGHYTGELFF
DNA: TGTGCCAGCAGGCCGGGACATTACACCGGGGAGCTGTTTTTT

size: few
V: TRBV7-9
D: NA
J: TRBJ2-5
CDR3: CASSHPVGEGGETQYF
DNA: TGTGCCAGCAGTCACCCCGTCGGAGAGGGTGGGGAGACCCAGTACTTC

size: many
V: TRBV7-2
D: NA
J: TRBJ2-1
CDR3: CASSLAWTNYNEQFF
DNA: TGTGCCAGCAGCTTAGCGTGGACCAACTACAATGAGCAGTTCTTC

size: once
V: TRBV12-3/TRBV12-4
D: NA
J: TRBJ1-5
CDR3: CASSPGGISNQPQHF
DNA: TGTGCCAGCAGCCCTGGGGGTATTAGCAATCAGCCCCAGCATTTT

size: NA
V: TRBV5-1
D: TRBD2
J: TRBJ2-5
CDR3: CASSLEVSGGETQYF
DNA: TGCGCCAGCAGCTTGGAGGTTAGCGGGGGAGAGACCCAGTACTTC

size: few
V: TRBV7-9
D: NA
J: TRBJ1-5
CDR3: CASSPGGTSNQPQHF
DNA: TGTGCCAGCAGCCCCGGGGGAACAAGCAATCAGCCCCAGCATTTT

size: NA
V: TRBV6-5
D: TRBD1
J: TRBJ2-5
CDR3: CASSFYWPAGTGERETQYF
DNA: TGTGCCAGCAGCTTTTATTGGCCCGCTGGGACAGGGGAACGGGAGACCCAGTACTTC

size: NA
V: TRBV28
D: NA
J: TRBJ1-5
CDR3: CASSIMSNQPQHF
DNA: TGTGCCAGCAGTATTATGAGCAATCAGCCCCAGCATTTT

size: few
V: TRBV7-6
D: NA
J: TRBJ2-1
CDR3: CASSTPTDAPYNEQFF
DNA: TGTGCCAGCAGCACCCCGACAGACGCGCCTTACAATGAGCAGTTCTTC

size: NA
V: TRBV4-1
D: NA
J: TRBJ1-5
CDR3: CASSPGTLSNQPQHF
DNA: TGCGCCAGCAGCCCCGGGACACTTAGCAATCAGCCCCAGCATTTT

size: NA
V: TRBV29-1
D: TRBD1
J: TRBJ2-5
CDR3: CSVLGQEAETQYF
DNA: TGCAGCGTTTTGGGACAGGAGGCAGAGACCCAGTACTTC

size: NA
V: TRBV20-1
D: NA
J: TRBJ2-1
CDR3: CSASVGEQFF
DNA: TGCAGTGCTAGCGTTGGTGAGCAGTTCTTC

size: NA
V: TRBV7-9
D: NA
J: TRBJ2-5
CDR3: CASSARGGPSPQETQYF
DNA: TGTGCCAGCTCCGCGAGGGGGGGGCCCTCCCCACAAGAGACCCAGTACTTC

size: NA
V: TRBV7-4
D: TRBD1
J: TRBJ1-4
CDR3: CASSSRGQGAINEKLFF
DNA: TGTGCCAGCAGCTCCCGTGGACAGGGGGCAATTAACGAAAAACTGTTTTTT

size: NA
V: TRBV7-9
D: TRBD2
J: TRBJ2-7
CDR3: CASSYQWTSGGRAFYEQYF
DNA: TGTGCCAGCAGTTACCAATGGACTAGCGGGGGACGGGCCTTCTACGAGCAGTACTTC

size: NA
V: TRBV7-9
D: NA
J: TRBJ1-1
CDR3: CASSLLQTVWDTEAFF
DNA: TGTGCCAGCAGCTTATTACAGACAGTGTGGGACACTGAAGCTTTCTTT

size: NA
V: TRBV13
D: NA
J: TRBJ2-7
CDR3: CASSLEIRRTYEQYF
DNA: TGTGCCAGCAGCTTAGAGATCCGGAGAACCTACGAGCAGTACTTC

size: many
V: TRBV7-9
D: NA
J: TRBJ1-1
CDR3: CASSFPMNTEAFF
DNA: TGTGCCAGCAGCTTTCCTATGAACACTGAAGCTTTCTTT

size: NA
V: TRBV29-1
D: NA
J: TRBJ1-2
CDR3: CSVDTVPDYGYTF
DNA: TGCAGCGTTGATACAGTGCCCGACTATGGCTACACCTTC

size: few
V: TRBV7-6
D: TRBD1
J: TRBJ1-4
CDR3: CASSELPRGLDEKLFF
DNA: TGTGCCAGCAGCGAGTTGCCCAGGGGGCTGGATGAAAAACTGTTTTTT

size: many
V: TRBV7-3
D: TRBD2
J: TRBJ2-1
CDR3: CASSLSRSGGTDEQFF
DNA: TGTGCCAGCAGCTTAAGTCGTAGCGGGGGCACTGATGAGCAGTTCTTC

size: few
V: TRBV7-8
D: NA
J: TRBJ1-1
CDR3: CASSLARQRGTEAFF
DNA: TGTGCCAGCAGCTTAGCGAGGCAGAGGGGCACTGAAGCTTTCTTT

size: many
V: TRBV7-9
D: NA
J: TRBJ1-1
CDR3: CASSLQGGTEAFF
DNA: TGTGCCAGCAGCTTACAGGGAGGGACTGAAGCTTTCTTT

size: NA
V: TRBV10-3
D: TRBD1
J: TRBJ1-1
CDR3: CAISEKLTGGTEAFF
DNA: TGTGCCATCAGTGAAAAGTTGACAGGGGGCACTGAAGCTTTCTTT

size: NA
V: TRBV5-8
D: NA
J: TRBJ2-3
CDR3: CASSLEVSRWGTDTQYF
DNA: TGTGCCAGCAGCTTGGAGGTTTCTCGCTGGGGCACAGATACGCAGTATTTT

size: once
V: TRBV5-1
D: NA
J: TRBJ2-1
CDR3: CASSPTPSAGSYNEQFF
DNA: TGCGCCAGCAGCCCGACTCCGAGCGCTGGCTCCTACAATGAGCAGTTCTTC

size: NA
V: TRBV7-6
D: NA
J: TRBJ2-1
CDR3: CASSLEQGPYNEQFF
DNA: TGTGCCAGCAGCTTGGAACAGGGTCCGTACAATGAGCAGTTCTTC

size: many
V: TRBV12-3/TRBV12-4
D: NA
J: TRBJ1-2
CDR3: CASSLDVTGIYGYTF
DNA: TGTGCCAGCAGTTTAGATGTCACAGGCATCTATGGCTACACCTTC

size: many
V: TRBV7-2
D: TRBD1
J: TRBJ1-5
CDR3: CASSEDRVIYSNQPQHF
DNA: TGTGCCAGCAGCGAGGACAGGGTAATTTATAGCAATCAGCCCCAGCATTTT

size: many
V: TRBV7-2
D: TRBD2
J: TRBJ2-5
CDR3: CASSPRLAGVETQYF
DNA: TGTGCCAGCAGCCCGCGACTAGCGGGGGTAGAGACCCAGTACTTC

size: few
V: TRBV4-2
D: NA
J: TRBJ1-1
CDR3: CASSPEGLSGNTEAFF
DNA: TGTGCCAGCAGCCCCGAAGGCCTATCCGGCAACACTGAAGCTTTCTTT

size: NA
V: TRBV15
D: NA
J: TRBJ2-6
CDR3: CATSPRAPGSQGSTGGGANVLTF
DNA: TGTGCCACCAGCCCCCGAGCTCCTGGGTCACAGGGGAGTACCGGAGGGGGGGCCAACGTCCTGACTTTC

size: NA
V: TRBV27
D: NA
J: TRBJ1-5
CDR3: CASRAGGRWDQPQHF
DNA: TGTGCCAGCAGAGCCGGGGGGCGCTGGGATCAGCCCCAGCATTTT

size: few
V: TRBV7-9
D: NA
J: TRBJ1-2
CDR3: CASSPPGTHLYGYTF
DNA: TGTGCCAGCAGCCCACCGGGCACACACCTCTATGGCTACACCTTC

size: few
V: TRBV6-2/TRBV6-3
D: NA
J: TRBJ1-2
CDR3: CASRGGQSNYGYTF
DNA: TGTGCCAGCAGAGGGGGTCAGAGCAACTATGGCTACACCTTC

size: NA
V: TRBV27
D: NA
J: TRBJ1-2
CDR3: CASTQRGDHYGYTF
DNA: TGTGCCAGCACCCAAAGGGGGGACCACTATGGCTACACCTTC

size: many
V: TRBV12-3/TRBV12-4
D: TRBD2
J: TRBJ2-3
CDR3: CASRRGFGTDTQYF
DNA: TGTGCCAGCAGGCGGGGGTTCGGCACAGATACGCAGTATTTT